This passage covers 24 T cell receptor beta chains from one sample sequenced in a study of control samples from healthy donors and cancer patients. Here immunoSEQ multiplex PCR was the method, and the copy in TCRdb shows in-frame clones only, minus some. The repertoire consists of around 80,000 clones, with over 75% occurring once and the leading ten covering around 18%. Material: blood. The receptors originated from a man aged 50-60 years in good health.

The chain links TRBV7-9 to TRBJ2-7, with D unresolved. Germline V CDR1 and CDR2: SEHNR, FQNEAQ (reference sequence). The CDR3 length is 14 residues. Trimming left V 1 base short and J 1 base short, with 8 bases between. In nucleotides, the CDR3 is TGTGCCAGCAGCTTAGTCGGCGATTCCTACGAGCAGTACTTC. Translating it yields CASSLVGDSYEQYF.

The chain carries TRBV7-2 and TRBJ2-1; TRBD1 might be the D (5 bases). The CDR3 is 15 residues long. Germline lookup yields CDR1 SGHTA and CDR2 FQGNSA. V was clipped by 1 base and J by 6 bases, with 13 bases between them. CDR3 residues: CASSLGSGATNEQFF. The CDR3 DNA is TGTGCCAGCAGCTTAGGTAGTGGGGCCACCAATGAGCAGTTCTTC.

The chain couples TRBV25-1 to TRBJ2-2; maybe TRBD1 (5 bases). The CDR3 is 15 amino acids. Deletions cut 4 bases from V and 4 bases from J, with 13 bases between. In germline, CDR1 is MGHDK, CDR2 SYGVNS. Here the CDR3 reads CASSVSGSGTGELFF. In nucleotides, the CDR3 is TGTGCCAGCAGTGTATCAGGGTCTGGCACCGGGGAGCTGTTTTTT. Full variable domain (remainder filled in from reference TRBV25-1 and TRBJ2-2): EADIYQTPRYLVIGTGKKITLECSQTMGHDKMYWYQQDPGMELHLIHYSYGVNSTEKGDLSSESTVSRIRTEHFPLTLESARPSHTSQYLCASSVSGSGTGELFFGEGSRLTVL.

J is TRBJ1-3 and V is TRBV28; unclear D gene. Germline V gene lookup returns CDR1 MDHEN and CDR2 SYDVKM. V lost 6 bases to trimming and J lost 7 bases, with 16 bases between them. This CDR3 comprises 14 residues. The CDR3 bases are TGTGCCAGCAGCCTCACTTTGGTTGGGAACACCATATATTTT. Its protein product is CASSLTLVGNTIYF. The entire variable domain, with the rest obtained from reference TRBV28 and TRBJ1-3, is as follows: DVKVTQSSRYLVKRTGEKVFLECVQDMDHENMFWYRQDPGLGLRLIYFSYDVKMKEKGDIPEGYSVSREKKERFSLILESASTNQTSMYLCASSLTLVGNTIYFGEGSWLTVV.

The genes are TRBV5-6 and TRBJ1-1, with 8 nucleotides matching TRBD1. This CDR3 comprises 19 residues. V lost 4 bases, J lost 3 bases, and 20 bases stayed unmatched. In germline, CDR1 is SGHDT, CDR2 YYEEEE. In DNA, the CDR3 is TGTGCCAGCAGCCCACGATACATACTCACAGGGGGGTCGGACACTGAAGCTTTCTTT. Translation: CASSPRYILTGGSDTEAFF. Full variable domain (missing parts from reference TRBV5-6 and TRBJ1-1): DAGVTQSPTHLIKTRGQQVTLRCSPKSGHDTVSWYQQALGQGPQFIFQYYEEEERQRGNFPDRFSGHQFPNYSSELNVNALLLGDSALYLCASSPRYILTGGSDTEAFFGQGTRLTVV.

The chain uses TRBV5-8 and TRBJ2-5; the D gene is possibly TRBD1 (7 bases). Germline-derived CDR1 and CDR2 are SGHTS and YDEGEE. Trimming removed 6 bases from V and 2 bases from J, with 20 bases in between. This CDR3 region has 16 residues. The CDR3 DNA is TGTGCCAGCACCTCAATTGGCAGGGGGGTACAAGAGACCCAGTACTTC. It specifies CASTSIGRGVQETQYF. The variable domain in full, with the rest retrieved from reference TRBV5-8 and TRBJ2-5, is EAGVTQSPTHLIKTRGQQATLRCSPISGHTSVYWYQQALGLGLQFLLWYDEGEERNRGNFPPRFSGRQFPNYSSELNVNALELEDSALYLCASTSIGRGVQETQYFGPGTRLLVL.

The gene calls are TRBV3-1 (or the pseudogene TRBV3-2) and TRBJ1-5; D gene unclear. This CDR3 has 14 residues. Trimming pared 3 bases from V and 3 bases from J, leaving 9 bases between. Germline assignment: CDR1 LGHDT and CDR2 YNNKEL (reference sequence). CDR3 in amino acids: CASSHLGPNQPQHF. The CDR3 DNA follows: TGTGCCAGCAGCCACCTAGGGCCCAATCAGCCCCAGCATTTT.

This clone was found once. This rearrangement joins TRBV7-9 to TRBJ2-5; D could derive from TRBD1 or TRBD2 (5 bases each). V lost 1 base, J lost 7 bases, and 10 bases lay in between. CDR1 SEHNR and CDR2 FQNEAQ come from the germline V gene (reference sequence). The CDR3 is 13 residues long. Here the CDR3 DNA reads TGTGCCAGCAGCTTAGAGGGGAGCGCGACCCAGTACTTC. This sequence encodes CASSLEGSATQYF.

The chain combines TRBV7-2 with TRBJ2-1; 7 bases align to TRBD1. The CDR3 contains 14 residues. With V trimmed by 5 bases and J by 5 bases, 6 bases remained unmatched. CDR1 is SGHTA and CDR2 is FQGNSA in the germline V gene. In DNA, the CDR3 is TGTGCCAGCAGCATCCCCGGGACAGACAATGAGCAGTTCTTC. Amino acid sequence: CASSIPGTDNEQFF.

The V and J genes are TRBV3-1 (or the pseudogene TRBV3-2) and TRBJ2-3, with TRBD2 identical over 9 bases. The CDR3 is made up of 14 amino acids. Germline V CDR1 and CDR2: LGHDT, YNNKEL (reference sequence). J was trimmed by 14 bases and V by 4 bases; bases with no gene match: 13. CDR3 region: CASSLNPTGTSPYF. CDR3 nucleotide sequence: TGTGCCAGCAGCCTCAACCCTACCGGGACTAGCCCGTATTTT.

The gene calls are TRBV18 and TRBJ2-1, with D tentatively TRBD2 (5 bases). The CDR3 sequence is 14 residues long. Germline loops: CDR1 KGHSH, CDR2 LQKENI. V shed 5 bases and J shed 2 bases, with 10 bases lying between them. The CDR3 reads CASSVGAPYNEQFF. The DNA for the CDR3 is TGTGCCAGCTCAGTGGGAGCCCCCTACAATGAGCAGTTCTTC.

CDR3 in amino acids: CASSLLGVENYGYTF. Written as DNA, the CDR3 is TGCGCCAGCAGCTTGTTAGGGGTTGAGAACTATGGCTACACCTTC. The chain is built from TRBV5-1 and TRBJ1-2, with D possibly TRBD1 on 5 matching bases. V lost 1 base and J lost 2, with 12 bases in between. CDR1 and CDR2 (germline): SGHRS, YFSETQ. This CDR3 region has 15 residues. The full variable domain, with the rest looked up from reference TRBV5-1 and TRBJ1-2, is KAGVTQTPRYLIKTRGQQVTLSCSPISGHRSVSWYQQTPGQGLQFLFEYFSETQRNKGNFPGRFSGRQFSNSRSEMNVSTLELGDSALYLCASSLLGVENYGYTFGSGTRLTVV.

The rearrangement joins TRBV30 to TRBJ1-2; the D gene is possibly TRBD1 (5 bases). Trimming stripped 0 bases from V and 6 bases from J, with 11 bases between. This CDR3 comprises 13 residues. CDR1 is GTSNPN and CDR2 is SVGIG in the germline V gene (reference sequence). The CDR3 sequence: CAWSVLGGHGYTF. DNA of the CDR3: TGTGCCTGGAGTGTACTCGGGGGTCATGGCTACACCTTC.

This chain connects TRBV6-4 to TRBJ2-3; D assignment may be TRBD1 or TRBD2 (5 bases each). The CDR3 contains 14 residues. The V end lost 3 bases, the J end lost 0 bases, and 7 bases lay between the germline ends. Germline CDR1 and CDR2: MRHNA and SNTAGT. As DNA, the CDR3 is TGTGCCAGCAGTGAAGAGGGGAGCACAGATACGCAGTATTTT. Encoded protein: CASSEEGSTDTQYF.

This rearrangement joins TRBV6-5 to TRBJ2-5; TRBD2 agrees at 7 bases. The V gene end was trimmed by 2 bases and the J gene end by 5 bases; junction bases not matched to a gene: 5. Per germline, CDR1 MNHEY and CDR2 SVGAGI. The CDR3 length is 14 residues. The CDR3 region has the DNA TGTGCCAGCAGTTACCGCGGGAGTGGGGAGACCCAGTACTTC. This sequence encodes CASSYRGSGETQYF.

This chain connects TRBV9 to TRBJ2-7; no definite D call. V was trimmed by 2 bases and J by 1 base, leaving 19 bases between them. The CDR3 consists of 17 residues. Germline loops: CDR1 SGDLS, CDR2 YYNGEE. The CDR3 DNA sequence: TGTGCCAGCAGCGTGGGAATATCTAACGGCGGATCCTACGAGCAGTACTTC. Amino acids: CASSVGISNGGSYEQYF.

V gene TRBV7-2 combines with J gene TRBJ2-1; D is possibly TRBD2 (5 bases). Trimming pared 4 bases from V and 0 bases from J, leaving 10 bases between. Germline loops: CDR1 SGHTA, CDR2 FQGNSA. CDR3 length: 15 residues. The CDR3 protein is CASSWTSSSYNEQFF. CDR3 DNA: TGTGCCAGCAGCTGGACTTCCAGCTCCTACAATGAGCAGTTCTTC.

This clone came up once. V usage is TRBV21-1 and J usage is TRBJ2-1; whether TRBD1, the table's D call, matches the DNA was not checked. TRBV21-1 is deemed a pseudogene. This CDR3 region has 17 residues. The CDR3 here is CASSKGRTGSCNDEQFF. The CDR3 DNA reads TGTGCCAGCAGCAAAGGGAGGACAGGGTCTTGCAATGATGAGCAGTTCTTC.

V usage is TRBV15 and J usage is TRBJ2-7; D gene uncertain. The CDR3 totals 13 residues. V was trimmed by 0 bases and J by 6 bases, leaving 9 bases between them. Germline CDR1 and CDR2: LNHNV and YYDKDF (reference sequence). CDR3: CATSRDKKGEQYF. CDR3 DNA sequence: TGTGCCACCAGCAGAGATAAAAAGGGCGAGCAGTACTTC.

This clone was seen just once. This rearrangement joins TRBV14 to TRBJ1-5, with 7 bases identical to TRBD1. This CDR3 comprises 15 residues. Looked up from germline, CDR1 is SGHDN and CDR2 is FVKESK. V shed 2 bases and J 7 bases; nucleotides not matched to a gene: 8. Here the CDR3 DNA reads TGTGCCAGCAGCCAACCCTACAGGGGTTGGCAGCCCCAGCATTTT. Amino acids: CASSQPYRGWQPQHF.

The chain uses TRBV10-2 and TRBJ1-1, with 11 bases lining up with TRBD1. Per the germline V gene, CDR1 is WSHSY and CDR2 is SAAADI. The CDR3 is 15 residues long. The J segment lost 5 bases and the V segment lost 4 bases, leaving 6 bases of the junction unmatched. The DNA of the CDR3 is TGCGCCAGCAGTGGGAAGGGACAGGGGGGGACTGAAGCTTTCTTT. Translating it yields CASSGKGQGGTEAFF.

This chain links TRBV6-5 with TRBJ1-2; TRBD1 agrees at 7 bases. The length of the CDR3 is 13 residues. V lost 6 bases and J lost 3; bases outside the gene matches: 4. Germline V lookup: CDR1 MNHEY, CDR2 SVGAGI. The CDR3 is CASRIDRDYGYTF. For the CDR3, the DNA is TGTGCCAGCAGAATAGACAGGGACTATGGCTACACCTTC.

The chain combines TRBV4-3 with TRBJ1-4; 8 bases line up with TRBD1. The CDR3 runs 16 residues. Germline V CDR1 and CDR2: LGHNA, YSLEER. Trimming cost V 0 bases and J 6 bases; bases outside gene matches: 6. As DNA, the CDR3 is TGCGCCAGCAGCCAAGATCCGAACAGGGGGGATGAAAAACTGTTTTTT. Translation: CASSQDPNRGDEKLFF.

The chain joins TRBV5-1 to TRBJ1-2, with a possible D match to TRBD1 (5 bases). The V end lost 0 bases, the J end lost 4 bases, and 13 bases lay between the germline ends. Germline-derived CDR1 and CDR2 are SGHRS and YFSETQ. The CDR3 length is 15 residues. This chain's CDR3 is CASSLALDSIYGYTF. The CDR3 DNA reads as TGCGCCAGCAGCTTGGCCCTCGACAGTATCTATGGCTACACCTTC.